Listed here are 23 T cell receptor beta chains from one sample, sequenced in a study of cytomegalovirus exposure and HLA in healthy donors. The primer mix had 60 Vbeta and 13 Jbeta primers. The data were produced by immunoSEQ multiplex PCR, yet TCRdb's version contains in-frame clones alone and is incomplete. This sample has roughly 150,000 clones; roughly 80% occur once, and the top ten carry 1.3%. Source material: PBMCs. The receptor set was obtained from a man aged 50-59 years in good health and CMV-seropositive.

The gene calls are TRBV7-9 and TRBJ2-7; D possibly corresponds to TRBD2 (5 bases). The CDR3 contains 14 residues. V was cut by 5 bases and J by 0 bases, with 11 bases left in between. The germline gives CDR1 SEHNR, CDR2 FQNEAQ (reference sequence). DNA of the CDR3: TGTGCCAGCAGCCCCTCGGGAAGCTCCTACGAGCAGTACTTC. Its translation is CASSPSGSSYEQYF.

CDR3 in amino acids: CAWTDSSDTQYF. CDR3 nucleotide sequence: TGTGCCTGGACGGACTCATCAGATACGCAGTATTTT. This sequence joins TRBV30 and TRBJ2-3, with D possibly being TRBD2 (5 bases). CDR1 and CDR2 (germline): GTSNPN, SVGIG (reference sequence). CDR3 length equals 12 residues. V was cut by 4 bases and J by 4 bases, with 9 bases left in between.

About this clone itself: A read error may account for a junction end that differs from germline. CDR3 amino acids: CAISLTGSHNSPLHF. DNA of the CDR3: TGTGCCATCAGCCTGACAGGGTCGCACAATTCACCCCTCCACTTT. V and J are TRBV7-3 and TRBJ1-6; the match to TRBD1 covers 7 bases. CDR3 length: 15 residues. Germline V gene lookup returns CDR1 SGHTA and CDR2 FQGTGA. Full variable domain (outside the CDR3, taken from reference TRBV7-3 and TRBJ1-6): GAGVSQTPSNKVTEKGKYVELRCDPISGHTALYWYRQSLGQGPEFLIYFQGTGAADDSGLPNDRFFAVRPEGSVSTLKIQRTERGDSAVYLCAISLTGSHNSPLHFGNGTRLTVT.

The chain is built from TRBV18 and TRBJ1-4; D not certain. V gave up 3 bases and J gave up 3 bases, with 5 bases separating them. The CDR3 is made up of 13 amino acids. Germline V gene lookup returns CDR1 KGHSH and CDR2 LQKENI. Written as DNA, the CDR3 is TGTGCCAGCTCACCGGGCCCTAATGAAAAACTGTTTTTT. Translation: CASSPGPNEKLFF.

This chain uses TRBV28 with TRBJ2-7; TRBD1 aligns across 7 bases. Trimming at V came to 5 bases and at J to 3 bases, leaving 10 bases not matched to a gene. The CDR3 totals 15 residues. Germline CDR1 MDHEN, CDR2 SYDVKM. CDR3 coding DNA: TGTGCCAGCAGTCAAGGGGGCACCCAAGGCTACGAGCAGTACTTC. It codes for CASSQGGTQGYEQYF. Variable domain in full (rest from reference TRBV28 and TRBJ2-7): DVKVTQSSRYLVKRTGEKVFLECVQDMDHENMFWYRQDPGLGLRLIYFSYDVKMKEKGDIPEGYSVSREKKERFSLILESASTNQTSMYLCASSQGGTQGYEQYFGPGTRLTVT.

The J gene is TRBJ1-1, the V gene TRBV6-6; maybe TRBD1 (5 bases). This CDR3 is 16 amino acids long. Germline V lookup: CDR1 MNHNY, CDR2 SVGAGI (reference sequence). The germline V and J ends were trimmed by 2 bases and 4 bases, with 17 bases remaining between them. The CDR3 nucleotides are TGTGCCAGCAGTTACGCAGGGCTGGGGAGGAGCACTGAAGCTTTCTTT. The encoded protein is CASSYAGLGRSTEAFF.

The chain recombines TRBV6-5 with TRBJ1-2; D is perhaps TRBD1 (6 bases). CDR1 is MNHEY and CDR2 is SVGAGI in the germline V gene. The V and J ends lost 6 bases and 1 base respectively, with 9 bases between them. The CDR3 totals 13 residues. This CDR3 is CASRAQGNYGYTF. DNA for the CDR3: TGTGCCAGCAGGGCACAGGGTAACTATGGCTACACCTTC.

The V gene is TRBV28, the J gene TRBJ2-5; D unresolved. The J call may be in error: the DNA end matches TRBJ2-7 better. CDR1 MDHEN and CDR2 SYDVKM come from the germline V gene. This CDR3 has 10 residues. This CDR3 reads CATSKYEQYF. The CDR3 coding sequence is TGTGCCACCTCGAAATACGAGCAGTACTTC.

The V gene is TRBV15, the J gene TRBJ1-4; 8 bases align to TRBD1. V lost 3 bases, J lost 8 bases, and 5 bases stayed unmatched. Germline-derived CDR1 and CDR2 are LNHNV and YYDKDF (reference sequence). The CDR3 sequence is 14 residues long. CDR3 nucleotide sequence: TGTGCCACCAGCAGTCACAGGGGGATCGAAAAACTGTTTTTT. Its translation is CATSSHRGIEKLFF.

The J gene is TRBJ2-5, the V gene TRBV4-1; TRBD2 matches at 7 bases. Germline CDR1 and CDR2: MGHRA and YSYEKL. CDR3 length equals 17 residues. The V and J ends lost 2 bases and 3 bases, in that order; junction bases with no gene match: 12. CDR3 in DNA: TGCGCCAGCAGCCAAAGACAGAACGGGCTAGCGGAAGAGACCCAGTACTTC. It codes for CASSQRQNGLAEETQYF.

This CDR3 is CASSPSGRGADTEAFF. The CDR3 region has the DNA TGTGCCAGCAGCCCCTCGGGGCGGGGGGCGGACACTGAAGCTTTCTTT. The genes are TRBV4-2 and TRBJ1-1; D might be TRBD1 (6 bases). V was pared by 4 bases and J by 3 bases, with 18 bases between. Germline V gives CDR1 LGHNA, CDR2 YNFKEQ. CDR3 length: 16 amino acids.

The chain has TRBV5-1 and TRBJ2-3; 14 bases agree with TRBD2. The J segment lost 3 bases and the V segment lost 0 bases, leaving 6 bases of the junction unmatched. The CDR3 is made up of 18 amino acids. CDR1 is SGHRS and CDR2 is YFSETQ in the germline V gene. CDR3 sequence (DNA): TGCGCCAGCAGCTTGGCGGGACTAGCGGGGGTTGGGACAGATACGCAGTATTTT. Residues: CASSLAGLAGVGTDTQYF.

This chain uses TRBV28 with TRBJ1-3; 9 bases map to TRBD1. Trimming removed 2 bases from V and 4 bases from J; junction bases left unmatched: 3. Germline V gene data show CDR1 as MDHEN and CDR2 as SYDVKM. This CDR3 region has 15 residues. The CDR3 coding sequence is TGTGCCAGCAGTTTAGGAGGGACAGGGGGAAACACCATATATTTT. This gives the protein CASSLGGTGGNTIYF.

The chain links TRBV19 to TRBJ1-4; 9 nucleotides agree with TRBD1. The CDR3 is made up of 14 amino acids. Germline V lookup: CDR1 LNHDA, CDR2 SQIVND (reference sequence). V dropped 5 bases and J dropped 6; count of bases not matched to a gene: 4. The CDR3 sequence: CASSFRDRDEKLFF. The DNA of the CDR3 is TGTGCCAGTAGTTTCCGGGACAGGGATGAAAAACTGTTTTTT.

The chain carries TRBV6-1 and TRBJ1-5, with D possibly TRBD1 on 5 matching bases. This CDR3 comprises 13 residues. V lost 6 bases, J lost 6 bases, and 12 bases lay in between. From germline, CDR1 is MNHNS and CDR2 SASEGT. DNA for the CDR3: TGTGCCAGCAGAGCCGGGGGTAGTCAGCCCCAGCATTTT. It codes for CASRAGGSQPQHF.

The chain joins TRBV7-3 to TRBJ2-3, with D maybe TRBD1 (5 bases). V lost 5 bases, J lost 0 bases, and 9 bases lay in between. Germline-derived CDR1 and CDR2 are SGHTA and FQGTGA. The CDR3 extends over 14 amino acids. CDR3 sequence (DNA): TGTGCCAGCAGCCCAGGACACAGCACAGATACGCAGTATTTT. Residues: CASSPGHSTDTQYF.

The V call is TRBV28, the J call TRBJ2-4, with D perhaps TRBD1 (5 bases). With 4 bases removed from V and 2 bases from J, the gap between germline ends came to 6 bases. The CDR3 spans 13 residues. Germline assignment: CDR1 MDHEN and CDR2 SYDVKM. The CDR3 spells CASSSGTKNIQYF. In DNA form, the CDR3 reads TGTGCCAGCAGTTCAGGGACCAAAAACATTCAGTACTTC.

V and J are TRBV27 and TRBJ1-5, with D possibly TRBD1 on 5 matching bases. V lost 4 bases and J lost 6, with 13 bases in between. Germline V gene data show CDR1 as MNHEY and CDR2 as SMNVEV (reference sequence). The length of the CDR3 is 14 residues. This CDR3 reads CASSWGGEGQPQHF. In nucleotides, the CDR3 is TGTGCCAGCAGTTGGGGGGGGGAAGGTCAGCCCCAGCATTTT.

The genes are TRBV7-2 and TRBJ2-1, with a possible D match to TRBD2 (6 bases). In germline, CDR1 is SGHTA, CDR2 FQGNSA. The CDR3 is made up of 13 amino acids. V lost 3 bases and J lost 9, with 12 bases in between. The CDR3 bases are TGTGCCAGCAGCTTTCGGCGGGACGGTGAGCAGTTCTTC. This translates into CASSFRRDGEQFF.

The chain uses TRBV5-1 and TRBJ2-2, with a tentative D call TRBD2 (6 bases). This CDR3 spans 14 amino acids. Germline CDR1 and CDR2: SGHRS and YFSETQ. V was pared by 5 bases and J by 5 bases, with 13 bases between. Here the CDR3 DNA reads TGCGCCAGCAGAATCGGACGGGGGACCGGGGAGCTGTTTTTT. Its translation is CASRIGRGTGELFF.

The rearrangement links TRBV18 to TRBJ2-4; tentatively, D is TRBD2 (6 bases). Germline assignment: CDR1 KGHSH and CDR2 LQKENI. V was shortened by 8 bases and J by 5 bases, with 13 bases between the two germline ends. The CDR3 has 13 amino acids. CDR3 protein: CASTRGRQNIQYF. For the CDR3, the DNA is TGTGCCAGCACTCGGGGGAGACAAAACATTCAGTACTTC.

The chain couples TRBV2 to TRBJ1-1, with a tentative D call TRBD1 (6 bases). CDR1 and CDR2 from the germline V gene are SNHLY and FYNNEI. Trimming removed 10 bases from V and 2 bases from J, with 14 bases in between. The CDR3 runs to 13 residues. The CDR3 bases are TGTGCCATCATGGGGGCGAGAAACACTGAAGCTTTCTTT. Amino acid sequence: CAIMGARNTEAFF.

The DNA of the CDR3 is TGTGCCAGCAGGGCAGATCAGCCCCAGCATTTT. Amino acids: CASRADQPQHF. J is TRBJ1-5 and V is TRBV2, with D unresolved. The CDR3 is 11 amino acids. Germline V lookup: CDR1 SNHLY, CDR2 FYNNEI. With 6 bases removed from V and 5 bases from J, the gap between germline ends came to 5 bases.